A single sample is the source of the 17 T cell receptor beta chains below, sequenced in a study of identical twins. TCRdb analysed the 5' RACE reads with MiXCR anew, one entry per CDR3 protein. The sample contains under 1 million distinct CDR3 sequences, 9% to 15% of which appear only once. These same data were also listed under a study on yellow fever vaccine responses in identical twins.

Sequenced: PBMCs. The receptors were gathered from a woman aged 18 to 35 in good health.

The genes are TRBV28 and TRBJ2-1; 12 bases fit TRBD2. The CDR3 length is 15 residues. V lost 9 bases, J lost 8 bases, and 11 bases stayed unmatched. The germline V gene encodes CDR1 MDHEN and CDR2 SYDVKM. CDR3 region: CASLLAGGPRDEQFF. CDR3 nucleotides: TGTGCCAGTCTTCTAGCGGGAGGGCCTCGCGATGAGCAGTTCTTC.

The chain has TRBV6-1 and TRBJ2-1; TRBD1 agrees at 7 bases. The CDR3 loop spans 14 amino acids. CDR1 is MNHNS and CDR2 is SASEGT in the germline V gene. V gave up 5 bases and J gave up 12 bases; unmatched junction bases: 13. CDR3 in amino acids: CASSPRDSAVGQFF. CDR3 coding DNA: TGTGCCAGCAGTCCCCGGGACAGTGCTGTCGGGCAGTTCTTC.

The chain couples TRBV14 to TRBJ1-2; possible D gene TRBD1, 5 bases. Trimming stripped 1 base from V and 13 bases from J, with 7 bases between. Germline V gene data show CDR1 as SGHDN and CDR2 as FVKESK. The CDR3 spans 10 residues. In nucleotides, the CDR3 is TGTGCCAGCAGCCAAGTGACAGCCACCTTC. Residues: CASSQVTATF.

The CDR3 DNA sequence: TGCAGTGCCCGTCGTGGGGGGGGGGCCAATGAGCAGTTCTTC. Its translation: CSARRGGGANEQFF. V gene TRBV20-1 combines with J gene TRBJ2-1; tentatively, D is TRBD2 (7 bases). Germline V gene sequence: CDR1 DFQATT, CDR2 SNEGSKA (reference sequence). The V and J ends lost 6 bases and 6 bases respectively, with 18 bases between them. This CDR3 spans 14 amino acids.

Only a few counts were recorded for this clonotype. The J gene is TRBJ2-7, the V gene TRBV15; no clear D gene. Germline V gene data show CDR1 as LNHNV and CDR2 as YYDKDF (reference sequence). V lost 3 bases to trimming and J lost 0 bases, with 21 bases between them. The CDR3 is made up of 18 amino acids. The CDR3 sequence: CATSRSTASFSVSYEQYF. The CDR3 DNA follows: TGTGCCACCAGCAGGAGCACGGCTTCATTCTCTGTCTCCTACGAGCAGTACTTC.

The chain is built from TRBV7-9 and TRBJ2-2; TRBD1 aligns across 8 bases. CDR3 length: 16 amino acids. CDR1 SEHNR and CDR2 FQNEAQ come from the germline V gene (reference sequence). After removal of 5 bases from V and 6 bases from J, the junction contained 11 bases not matched to a gene. CDR3 DNA sequence: TGTGCCAGCAGCCCCAGACAGGGGTTGTCCGCCGGGGAGCTGTTTTTT. It yields the protein CASSPRQGLSAGELFF.

This clonotype has a single count. V is TRBV20-1 and J is TRBJ2-7, with TRBD2 matching 8 bases. The germline CDR1 and CDR2 sequences are DFQATT and SNEGSKA (reference sequence). The junction had 14 bases not matched to a gene; V was cut back by 2 bases and J by 5 bases. The CDR3 has 16 residues. The DNA of the CDR3 is TGCAGTGCTAGACAAATAGGAGCAGCGGGAGCCCACGAGCAGTACTTC. Protein product: CSARQIGAAGAHEQYF.

The sample holds many counts of this clonotype. The chain uses TRBV6-4 and TRBJ2-3, with TRBD2 identical over 9 bases. Germline V gives CDR1 MRHNA, CDR2 SNTAGT. V shed 7 bases, J shed 4 bases, and the junction held 3 bases outside the gene matches. CDR3 length: 13 amino acids. The CDR3 spells CASNRGGADTQYF. The CDR3 coding sequence is TGTGCCAGCAATCGCGGGGGGGCAGATACGCAGTATTTT.

This clonotype was detected only a few times. J is TRBJ2-3 and V is TRBV28; tentative D call: TRBD2 (6 bases). The CDR3 has 16 residues. Trimming stripped 6 bases from V and 2 bases from J, with 18 bases between. Germline assignment: CDR1 MDHEN and CDR2 SYDVKM. CDR3 coding DNA: TGTGCCAGCAGGCCAGCCGGGACTTACCTCACAGATACGCAGTATTTT. Translating it yields CASRPAGTYLTDTQYF.

A few counts support this clonotype. The CDR3 DNA reads TGTGCCAGCAGCTGGCAGGGCAATGAGCAGTTCTTC. Its protein product is CASSWQGNEQFF. The chain recombines TRBV7-9 with TRBJ2-1; D is possibly TRBD1 (5 bases). Germline loops: CDR1 SEHNR, CDR2 FQNEAQ (reference sequence). This CDR3 contains 12 residues. The ends were cut back, 4 bases at V and 6 bases at J, with 7 bases in the middle.

The rearrangement links TRBV15 to TRBJ2-7; 7 positions match TRBD2. The CDR3 is made up of 15 amino acids. The V gene's germline CDR1 is LNHNV and CDR2 YYDKDF (reference sequence). The junction had 6 bases not matched to a gene; V was cut back by 2 bases and J by 2 bases. The CDR3 spells CATSRRSSGTYEQYF. The CDR3, as DNA: TGTGCCACCAGCAGACGGTCTAGCGGTACCTACGAGCAGTACTTC.

In its sample, this clonotype was seen many times. Here the CDR3 DNA reads TGCGCCAGCAGCTTGCCACAAAACCTCAGGGGTGTAGCAGATACGCAGTATTTT. This translates into CASSLPQNLRGVADTQYF. The rearrangement uses TRBV5-1 and TRBJ2-3; D is possibly TRBD1 (6 bases). The V end lost 1 base, the J end lost 4 bases, and 22 bases lay between the germline ends. Per germline, CDR1 SGHRS and CDR2 YFSETQ. The CDR3 is 18 amino acids. The entire variable domain, with the rest obtained from reference TRBV5-1 and TRBJ2-3, is as follows: KAGVTQTPRYLIKTRGQQVTLSCSPISGHRSVSWYQQTPGQGLQFLFEYFSETQRNKGNFPGRFSGRQFSNSRSEMNVSTLELGDSALYLCASSLPQNLRGVADTQYFGPGTRLTVL.

Only a few counts were recorded for this clonotype. V gene TRBV6-1 combines with J gene TRBJ1-5, with TRBD1 as a possible D gene (5 bases). Germline V lookup: CDR1 MNHNS, CDR2 SASEGT. The CDR3 has 15 residues. V was shortened by 6 bases and J by 3 bases, with 15 bases between the two germline ends. CDR3: CASRRDGQSNQPQHF. The CDR3, as DNA: TGTGCCAGCAGGCGGGACGGACAATCCAATCAGCCCCAGCATTTT.

V is TRBV12-3 or TRBV12-4 and J is TRBJ2-7; D uncertain. There are 13 residues in the CDR3. Trimming shortened V by 3 bases and J by 2 bases, and 8 bases separated the two germline ends. The CDR3 DNA reads TGTGCCAGCAGTTTTGGTTCTACCTACGAGCAGTACTTC. As protein: CASSFGSTYEQYF.

There are many counts of this clonotype. This rearrangement joins TRBV12-3 or TRBV12-4 to TRBJ1-1, with D unresolved. The CDR3 length is 14 residues. With 1 base removed from V and 4 bases from J, the gap between germline ends came to 10 bases. In DNA form, the CDR3 reads TGTGCCAGCAGTTTAGGGCACCCTAGCACTGAAGCTTTCTTT. This codes for CASSLGHPSTEAFF.

This sequence joins TRBV7-8 and TRBJ2-7; D is ambiguous. The germline CDR1 and CDR2 sequences are SGHVS and FQNEAQ. Deletions cut 6 bases from V and 3 bases from J, with 18 bases between. This CDR3 spans 15 amino acids. CDR3 nucleotides: TGTGCCAGCAGTCCATACCCCGAGAGCTTCTACGAGCAGTACTTC. This gives the protein CASSPYPESFYEQYF. Using reference TRBV7-8 and TRBJ2-7 for the parts outside the CDR3, the full variable domain is GAGVSQSPRYKVAKRGQDVALRCDPISGHVSLFWYQQALGQGPEFLTYFQNEAQLDKSGLPSDRFFAERPEGSVSTLKIQRTQQEDSAVYLCASSPYPESFYEQYFGPGTRLTVT.

This clonotype occurred a few times. Here the CDR3 reads CASTPGHWTGELFF. Written as DNA, the CDR3 is TGTGCCAGCACCCCGGGACATTGGACCGGGGAGCTGTTTTTT. This rearrangement joins TRBV6-2 or TRBV6-3 to TRBJ2-2; D might be TRBD1 (6 bases). Trimming cost V 7 bases and J 5 bases, with 14 bases left between them. The CDR3 has 14 residues. Germline CDR1 is MNHEY and CDR2 is SVGEGT.